This T cell receptor beta chain originates from a study of regulatory T cells in long-lasting Graves disease. Overall study findings and caveats: Researchers examined only peripheral blood and not thyroid tissue. Whereas new patients shared about 980 public clonotypes, persistent patients shared more, at about 3,000.

Time point specified: newly diagnosed GD, antithyroid drugs for less than 3 months. Preparation of the TCR library used RNA extracted from PBMCs. Construction of TCR beta libraries relied on iRepertoire HTBI primers and on Arm-PCR targeting CDR3 regions. TCRdb analysed the multiplex PCR reads with MiXCR anew, one entry per CDR3 protein. The profile covers 550,000 or so distinct CDR3 sequences, with 12% appearing a single time and approximately 9% taken by the ten largest. Turning to this clonotype: The antigen remains undetermined.

These data are also associated with another study on T cells in Graves' hyperthyroidism and ophthalmopathy. That source notes: Using the HTBI primer set, a first-round RT-PCR was run on the TCR CDR3.

Sequenced material: peripheral blood mononuclear cells (PBMCs), taken at new diagnosis, from a patient treated with antithyroid drugs. This clonotype was obtained from a woman in her twenties or thirties with Graves disease.

CDR3 sequence: CASSLYPTKNIQYF. CDR3 nucleotide sequence: TGTGCCAGCAGCCTTTACCCGACAAAAAACATTCAGTACTTC. V usage is TRBV7-9 and J usage is TRBJ2-4; D not certain. The germline gives CDR1 SEHNR, CDR2 FQNEAQ (reference sequence). V dropped 5 bases and J dropped 4 bases, with 12 bases sitting between them. CDR3 length: 14 residues.